This TCR beta chain was profiled in a study of T cells in narcolepsy. General study points: Reportedly, autoreactive clonotypes were serially detected in patients' blood but not controls'. Autoreactive HCRT-specific and TRIB2-specific clonotypes were marked in same-patient CSF-versus-blood CD4+ comparisons.

The V gene's germline CDR1 is SGHTA and CDR2 FQGNSA. CDR3 size: 14 residues. V shed 0 bases and J shed 3 bases, with 8 bases lying between them. Data came from immunoSEQ multiplex PCR; TCRdb stores just in-frame clones and leaves some out. Among 30,000 to 45,000 clones, roughly 88% were seen once, and the ten largest hold roughly 1.7%. On this clone itself: Antigen: not known.

The sequence was obtained from a human donor with narcolepsy. The specimen was CD45RA- memory CD4+ T cells from PBMCs. The J gene is TRBJ1-1, the V gene TRBV7-2; D is unclear. The CDR3 nucleotides are TGTGCCAGCAGCTTAGCGGGGTGGGACACTGAAGCTTTCTTT. Protein product: CASSLAGWDTEAFF.